This TCR beta chain was sequenced during a study of T-cell memory formation after mild COVID-19. Study-level results: Largely, contracting CD4+ clones fell within CM and EM, and contracting CD8+ clones within EMRA. That cross-reactive memory joined was suggested by some responding clones appearing in pre-infection memory.

The CDR3 is made up of 14 amino acids. V gave up 4 bases and J gave up 4 bases, with 11 bases separating them. Germline CDR1 KGHDR, CDR2 SFDVKD. This clonotype was seen more than once but under ten times. Its antigen is currently unknown. Each CDR3 protein is one row after TCRdb ran MiXCR on the 5' RACE reads. The sample shows about 470,000 distinct CDR3 sequences, approximately 18% of them seen only once. The specimen sequenced was PBMCs or a T cell subset sorted from them (not recorded which). This sequence was found in an adult woman who had mild COVID-19 (a few samples of this study predate the infection). Cell type and time point are not known. The V and J genes are TRBV24-1 and TRBJ2-3; D not resolved. CDR3 in amino acids: CATSDTTRPDTQYF. In DNA, the CDR3 is TGTGCCACCAGTGACACGACAAGACCAGATACGCAGTATTTT.